These 3 T cell receptor beta chains were all obtained from the same sample, sequenced in a study of CD8 T cells in ankylosing spondylitis. TCRdb re-called the 5' RACE reads with MiXCR, one entry per CDR3 protein. The sample lists some 250,000 distinct CDR3 sequences, around 7.8% occurring once. The sample was blood, either unsorted or a sorted T cell fraction (not recorded which). The receptors come from a male donor with ankylosing spondylitis or in good health (not recorded which).

In this sample, this clonotype turned up many times. V usage is TRBV6-1 and J usage is TRBJ1-2; D perhaps matches TRBD1 (6 bases). CDR1 MNHNS and CDR2 SASEGT come from the germline V gene. The V and J ends lost 6 bases and 0 bases respectively, with 11 bases between them. The CDR3 has 14 residues. The CDR3 DNA reads as TGTGCCAGCAGCCAAGACAGGACTAACTATGGCTACACCTTC. This gives the protein CASSQDRTNYGYTF.

This clonotype was observed a handful of times. The chain recombines TRBV7-2 with TRBJ2-7; D possibly corresponds to TRBD1 (6 bases). The CDR3 is 16 amino acids. The V gene's germline CDR1 is SGHTA and CDR2 FQGNSA. Deletions cut 5 bases from V and 3 bases from J, with 20 bases between. The CDR3 coding sequence is TGTGCCAGCAGCACCCGGTCGGGACACCTACTCTACGAGCAGTACTTC. It encodes CASSTRSGHLLYEQYF.

In this sample, this clonotype turned up many times. CDR3 amino acids: CASSMTGGYNEQFF. CDR3 bases: TGTGCCAGCAGTATGACAGGGGGCTACAATGAGCAGTTCTTC. The chain joins TRBV12-3 or TRBV12-4 to TRBJ2-1, with 9 nucleotides matching TRBD1. This CDR3 contains 14 residues. The V gene end was trimmed by 5 bases and the J gene end by 3 bases; junction bases not matched to a gene: 2.